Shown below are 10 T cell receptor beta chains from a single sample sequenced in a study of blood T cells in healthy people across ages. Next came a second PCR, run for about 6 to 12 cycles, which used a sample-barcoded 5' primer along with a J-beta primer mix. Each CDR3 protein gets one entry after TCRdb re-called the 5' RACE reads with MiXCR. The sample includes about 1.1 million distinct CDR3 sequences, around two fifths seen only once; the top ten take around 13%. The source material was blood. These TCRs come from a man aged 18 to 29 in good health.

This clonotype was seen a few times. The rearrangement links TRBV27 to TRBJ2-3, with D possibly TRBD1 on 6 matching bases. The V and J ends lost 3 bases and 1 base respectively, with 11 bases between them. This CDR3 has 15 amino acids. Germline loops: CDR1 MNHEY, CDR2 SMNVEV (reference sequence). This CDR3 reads CASSLKQGRTDTQYF. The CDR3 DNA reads TGTGCCAGCAGTTTGAAACAGGGACGCACAGATACGCAGTATTTT.

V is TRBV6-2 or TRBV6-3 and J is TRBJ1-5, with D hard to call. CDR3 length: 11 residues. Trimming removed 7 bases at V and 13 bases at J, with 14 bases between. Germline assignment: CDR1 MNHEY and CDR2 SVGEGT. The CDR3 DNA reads TGTGCCAGCACCAACGGCCGAGAGCAGCATTTT. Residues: CASTNGREQHF.

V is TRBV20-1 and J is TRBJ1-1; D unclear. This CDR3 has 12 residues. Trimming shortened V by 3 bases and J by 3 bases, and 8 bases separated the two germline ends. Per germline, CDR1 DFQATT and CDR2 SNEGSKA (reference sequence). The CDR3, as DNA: TGCAGTGCTAGCCCAGCCTACACTGAAGCTTTCTTT. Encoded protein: CSASPAYTEAFF.

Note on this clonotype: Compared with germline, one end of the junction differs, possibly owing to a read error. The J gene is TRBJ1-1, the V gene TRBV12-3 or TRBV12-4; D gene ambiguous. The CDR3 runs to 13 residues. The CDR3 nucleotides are TGTGCCGGCAGTTTTGGAATGAACACTGAAGCTTTCTTT. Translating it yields CAGSFGMNTEAFF.

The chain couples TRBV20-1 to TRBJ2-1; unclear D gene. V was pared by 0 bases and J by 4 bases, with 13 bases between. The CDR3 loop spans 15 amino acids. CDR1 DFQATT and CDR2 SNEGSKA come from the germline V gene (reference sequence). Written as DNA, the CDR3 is TGCAGTGCTAGAGATTTCGGCACCGGGTACAATGAGCAGTTCTTC. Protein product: CSARDFGTGYNEQFF.

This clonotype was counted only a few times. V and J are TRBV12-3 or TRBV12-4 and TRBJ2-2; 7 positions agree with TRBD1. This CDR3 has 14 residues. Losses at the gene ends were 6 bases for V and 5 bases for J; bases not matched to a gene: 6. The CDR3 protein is CASSPQGITGELFF. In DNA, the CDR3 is TGTGCCAGCAGCCCACAGGGGATTACCGGGGAGCTGTTTTTT.

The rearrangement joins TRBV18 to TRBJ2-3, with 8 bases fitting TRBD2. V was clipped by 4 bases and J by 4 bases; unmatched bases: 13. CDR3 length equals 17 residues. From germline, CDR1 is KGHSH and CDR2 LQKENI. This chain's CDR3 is CASSLNLAGMSPDTQYF. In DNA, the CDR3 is TGTGCCAGCTCACTAAACTTAGCGGGAATGAGTCCAGATACGCAGTATTTT.

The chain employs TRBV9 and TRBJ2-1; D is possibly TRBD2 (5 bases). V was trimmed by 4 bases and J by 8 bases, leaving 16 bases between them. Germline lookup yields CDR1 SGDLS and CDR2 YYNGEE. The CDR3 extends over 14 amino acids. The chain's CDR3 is CASSPGIGFHEQFF. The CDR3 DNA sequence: TGTGCCAGCAGCCCCGGGATAGGATTTCATGAGCAGTTCTTC.

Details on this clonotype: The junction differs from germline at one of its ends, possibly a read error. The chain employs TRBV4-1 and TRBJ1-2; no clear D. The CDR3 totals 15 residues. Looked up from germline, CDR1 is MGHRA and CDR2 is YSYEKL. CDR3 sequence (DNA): TGCGCCAACAGCCAAGCGTTGTTGGGTCCCCATGGCTACACCTTC. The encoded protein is CANSQALLGPHGYTF.

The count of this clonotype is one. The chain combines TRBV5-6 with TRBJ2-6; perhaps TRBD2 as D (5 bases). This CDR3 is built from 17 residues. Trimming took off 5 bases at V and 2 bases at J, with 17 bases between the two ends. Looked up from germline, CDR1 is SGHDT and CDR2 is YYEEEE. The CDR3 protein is CASSYGGLYPGANVLTF. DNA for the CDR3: TGTGCCAGCAGTTACGGCGGACTGTACCCTGGGGCCAACGTCCTGACTTTC.